This entry concerns a single TCR beta chain. This PCR relied on a set of 60 Vbeta primers and 13 Jbeta primers. Sequenced by immunoSEQ multiplex PCR; TCRdb stores in-frame clones only, minus some. The sample includes about 83,000 clones, about 69% seen only once; the top ten take around 4.3%. The data were taken from a study of cytomegalovirus exposure and HLA in healthy donors. There are 14 residues in the CDR3. Trimming cost V 5 bases and J 2 bases, with 14 bases left between them. The germline gives CDR1 SQVTM, CDR2 ANQGSEA. The clonotype was recovered from a man aged 55-75 years in good health and CMV-seronegative. This chain links TRBV29-1 with TRBJ2-3, with D maybe TRBD1 (6 bases). Sequenced material: PBMCs. Written as DNA, the CDR3 is TGCAGCGTTAGGACAGTCAAGATCACAGATACGCAGTATTTT. As protein: CSVRTVKITDTQYF.